The present TCR beta chain was sequenced within a study of cytomegalovirus exposure and HLA in healthy donors (dated by TCRdb to the late 2010s). With regard to the full study: An earlier analysis of some 550 of the donors reported more than 250 Gb of sequence data and some 120 million unique TCR beta sequences from about 180 million T cells. Of the approximately 400 genotyped donors, roughly 80% fell in the genetic ancestry cluster associated with self-reported Caucasian donors. Across approximately 400 genotyped donors of the cohort, an average of approximately 220,000 unique TCR beta nucleotide sequences per donor were sequenced, and approximately 17% of those sequences were non-productive. The number of donors typed differed by locus, with roughly 629-640 for A, B, C, DRB1 and DQB1, around 560 for DQA1, 600 to 610 for DPA1, and 450 to 480 for DPB1. In a later genetic analysis, genome-wide SNP genotypes for about three fifths of the 666 donors were used, and that subset was treated as a discovery cohort. Both class I and class II loci were covered by HLA typing, at four-digit resolution. A handful of DR-DQ haplotypes were handled as single units for association and clustering because linkage in the cohort was strong. Donor age, sex, ethnicity and CMV serostatus were compiled together with the repertoire data. The aim of the study was to test whether cataloging public T cell receptors could identify signatures of past pathogen exposure. In addition to the first cohort of 500 to 850 subjects, a separate validation cohort of under 150 different subjects was used. An early release covering approximately 600 HLA-typed donors comprised approximately 300 gigabases of sequencing data and around 86 million unique TCR sequences. A later analysis re-analyzed previously published TCR beta repertoires from 666 donors and added high-resolution HLA genotyping to study TCR occurrence patterns. Every discovery cohort repertoire had been produced on one sequencing platform. To predict cytomegalovirus infection status, the study combined high-throughput TCR immunosequencing, statistical association of individual TCRs with disease status, and machine learning. The later analysis used no new phenotypic data to find candidate immune exposures, relying instead on TCR beta sequences and their occurrence across donors. In an earlier analysis of several hundred of the donors, high-throughput TCR beta sequencing was used to judge whether each TCR beta V gene segment behaved as functional or pseudogenic. The T cell repertoires of about 700 subjects were profiled by immunosequencing and related to cytomegalovirus serostatus. Broader findings and caveats from the paper: The presence/absence analyses assumed that sequencing depth was roughly uniform across donors, and that assumption may not be true. In vitro tests confirmed that a few of the cytomegalovirus-associated TCR beta chains recognize cytomegalovirus antigens. Because counts were too low, about 15 rarely observed V segments, including chromosome 9 orphons, were left out of the earlier analysis of 587 of the donors. The classifier was reported to diagnose cytomegalovirus status with high specificity and sensitivity in both the original and validation cohorts. CMV serostatus was the only immune exposure information available for the cohort. It was suggested by the authors that the approach could potentially be generalized to other disease states and immunological phenotypes. Several of the top co-occurrence clusters appeared to be linked to parvovirus B19, influenza, CMV and Epstein-Barr virus, according to a later analysis. In a later analysis, HLA-associated TCR beta chains showed more clonal expansion and lower generation probabilities than non-associated chains that were equally common. Some IMGT-functional V segments, including TRBV6-2 and TRBV6-3, could not be told apart with the 87-base-pair reads, so those segments were excluded. At a false discovery rate of 0.05, a later analysis linked 15,000 to 20,000 TCR beta sequences to specific HLA alleles. Most TCR sequences were seen in very few donors, while some public TCRs were found in many individuals. The study listed 164 TCR beta chains as associated with cytomegalovirus. In an earlier analysis of around 600 of the donors, most TCR beta V segments appeared in productive rearrangements about 90% or about 30% of the time, broadly matching IMGT annotations. A later genetic analysis reported fewer N-insertions in productive TCRs among donors in an Asian-associated ancestry cluster than the roughly 700-donor mean. A group of highly shared sequence variants was considered likely to be a technical artifact of the sequencing pipeline. Only TCR beta chains were sequenced in this cohort, and the absence of alpha or paired-chain data limited detectable features. Because some donors lacked HLA typing at each locus, the association tests relied only on the typed subset. In a later analysis, the rate of TCR association differed among HLA loci, with DRB1 alleles having the most associated TCRs and HLA-C alleles having the fewest. Most CMV-associated TCR beta chains appeared to be HLA-restricted in a later analysis, and the HLA associations seemed to be driven largely by CMV exposure. When HLA alleles, especially DR and DQ, strongly co-occurred, TCR associations were difficult to assign to individual alleles. A further reported finding was that TCR beta sequences accurately predicted the HLA-A and HLA-B alleles for most subjects in the first cohort. Linkage disequilibrium might explain the correlated functional status among segregating V segments, but an unknown experimental factor could not be excluded. An association between a missense DCLRE1C variant and V-gene and J-gene trimming of TCR beta chains was found in a later genetic analysis and replicated in an independent cohort.

Including the terminal cysteine and phenylalanine, the CDR3 comprises 14 residues. Solely the CDR3 DNA is kept, with 42 bases framed from the first base. The germline V gene encodes CDR1 MDHEN and CDR2 SYDVKM. The V end gives up 6 bases and the J end 4 bases, leaving 5 bases in the junction not matched to a gene. A word on this clone: This clone's antigen is unknown. The input lacks base qualities; no much larger clone sits a single base away.

The receptor library was made with the immunoSEQ multiplex PCR assay. For the multiplex PCR, a mixture combining 60 forward primers for TCR Vbeta segments and 13 reverse primers for TCR Jbeta segments was used. The CDR3 region of rearranged TCR beta genes was amplified from genomic DNA by a multiplex PCR assay. On the Illumina HiSeq System, the amplified TCR beta libraries were sequenced as 87-base-pair reads. The original methods were these. A later analysis tallied approximately 87 million unique TCR beta chains across the 700 or so repertoires, and about 10 million of those chains were shared by two or more donors. Raw reads were error-corrected and collapsed into unique sequences by a nearest-neighbor algorithm in which closely related sequences were merged to remove PCR and sequencing errors. To assign V, D and J gene segments, CDR3 sequences were aligned to IMGT reference sequences. For a sequence to be retained, a match of at least six nucleotides to both a V gene segment and a J gene segment was required. A rearrangement counted as productive if the CDR3 had no stop codons and remained in frame with V and J, and every other rearrangement counted as non-productive. CDR3 was defined by IMGT convention, running from the second conserved V-encoded cysteine to the conserved J-encoded phenylalanine. The earlier analysis of roughly 590 of the donors excluded any sequence lacking an unambiguous match to a single V gene segment. In an earlier analysis of around 590 of the donors, a V segment was called functional when productive rearrangements were above 56.7%, and segregating when the standard deviation between donors exceeded 5%. To diagnose cytomegalovirus status from the catalog of TCR beta chain sequences, a statistical classification framework was built. In a later analysis, TCR nucleotide sequences were compared against IMGT/GENE-DB human TR gene sequences so that V and J genes could be assigned. Using the TCRdist pipeline, a later analysis assigned CDR3 sequences along with most-parsimonious VDJ recombination scenarios. In a later analysis, every TCR beta chain was defined by the combination of its CDR3 amino acid sequence and its V-gene family, and reads without a unique V-gene family were dropped. To address suspected cross-contamination and a sequencing artifact, a later analysis removed over 500 highly shared, low-generation-probability nucleotide sequences. For each public chain, a later analysis derived a clonal expansion index from normalized ranks of inferred template counts within each repertoire. Generation probabilities in a later analysis came from a VDJ recombination model fitted to out-of-frame rearrangements, and those results were checked against IGoR. In a later analysis, TCR-TCR, TCR-HLA and TCR-CMV co-occurrence was scored with hypergeometric tests, and a repertoire-size bias correction was applied to TCR pairs. A later analysis estimated false discovery rates by permuting HLA or CMV assignments 20 times. In a later analysis, co-occurring TCRs were grouped using DBSCAN, and TCRdist sequence similarity was added for clustering within HLA-allele-positive subsets. For co-occurrence clustering, repertoires with fewer than 30,000 or more than 120,000 public chains were excluded, along with five repertoires with anomalous nucleotide sharing. Not all clones reach the TCRdb copy of this immuneACCESS table, which keeps in-frame sequences only. Checked studies attribute under half of the gap to unresolved V genes and leave the rest unexplained. V and J calls and clone size come straight from that table; D and trimming were deduced from the DNA. The sample yields under 200,000 clones; approximately 84% were counted once. Of the sample, about 1% falls within the top ten clones.

The cohort comprised 666 healthy bone marrow donors. At the time of sampling, all cohort members were nominally healthy, though unrecorded immune exposures were likely present. The donor tested CMV seronegative, placing the donor among the 350 to 400 seronegative members of the cohort. Each donor provided a peripheral blood sample, and peripheral blood mononuclear cells were used for TCR beta sequencing. The Qiagen DNeasy Blood Extraction Kit was used to extract genomic DNA from the blood cell samples. The receptor was derived from a young man in good health and CMV-seronegative. The sequence is built from TRBV28 and TRBJ1-1; 10 bases in between match TRBD1. Specimen: PBMCs. The CDR3: CASRSGQGGTEAFF. The DNA sequence is as follows: TGTGCCAGCAGGTCCGGACAGGGGGGCACTGAAGCTTTCTTT.